These 15 T cell receptor beta chains originate from one sample sequenced in a study of blood T cell repertoires in COVID-19. Data came from immunoSEQ multiplex PCR; TCRdb stores just in-frame clones and leaves some out. The sample yields 200,000 to 300,000 clones, about 91% seen once. Sequences were obtained from PBMCs or T cells enriched from blood (not recorded which). These receptors all come from a woman aged 40 to 49 with acute COVID-19.

The chain recombines TRBV30 with TRBJ1-2; 7 bases line up with TRBD1. CDR1 and CDR2 from the germline V gene are GTSNPN and SVGIG (reference sequence). CDR3 length equals 12 residues. Unmatched junction bases numbered 6, after V lost 1 base and J lost 10 bases. The CDR3 loop reads CAWSDRGRFYTF. The CDR3, as DNA: TGTGCCTGGAGTGACAGGGGCAGGTTCTACACCTTC.

The V and J genes are TRBV29-1 and TRBJ2-7; no reliable D call. This CDR3 is 11 amino acids long. In germline, CDR1 is SQVTM, CDR2 ANQGSEA. V lost 7 bases to trimming and J lost 5 bases, with 12 bases between them. CDR3 DNA sequence: TGCAGCGCTTCCCGGGTTGACGAGCAGTACTTC. Translation gives CSASRVDEQYF.

This clone came up once. The rearrangement links TRBV5-1 to TRBJ2-3; 13 positions agree with TRBD2. V lost 0 bases, J lost 4 bases, and 5 bases stayed unmatched. This CDR3 is built from 17 residues. The V gene's germline CDR1 is SGHRS and CDR2 YFSETQ. Here the CDR3 reads CASSLGLAGGGADTQYF. The CDR3 nucleotides read TGCGCCAGCAGCTTGGGACTAGCGGGAGGAGGGGCAGATACGCAGTATTTT.

The CDR3 nucleotides are TGTGCCAGCAGCGTAGCTCGGCAGGGTCCCACAGATACGCAGTATTTT. It is translated as CASSVARQGPTDTQYF. V usage is TRBV9 and J usage is TRBJ2-3, with D possibly being TRBD1 (5 bases). This CDR3 comprises 16 residues. V was cut by 0 bases and J by 2 bases, with 13 bases left in between. Germline values: CDR1 SGDLS, CDR2 YYNGEE. The entire variable domain, with the rest obtained from reference TRBV9 and TRBJ2-3, is as follows: DSGVTQTPKHLITATGQRVTLRCSPRSGDLSVYWYQQSLDQGLQFLIQYYNGEERAKGNILERFSAQQFPDLHSELNLSSLELGDSALYFCASSVARQGPTDTQYFGPGTRLTVL.

The chain recombines TRBV9 with TRBJ2-5; D perhaps matches TRBD1 (6 bases). This CDR3 spans 13 amino acids. V gave up 0 bases and J gave up 5 bases, with 8 bases separating them. Germline V gene data show CDR1 as SGDLS and CDR2 as YYNGEE. Here the CDR3 reads CASSVGRGETQYF. The CDR3 nucleotides are TGTGCCAGCAGCGTAGGTAGGGGGGAGACCCAGTACTTC.

The chain combines TRBV25-1 with TRBJ1-1, with D possibly being TRBD1 (5 bases). The CDR3 loop spans 15 amino acids. Looked up from germline, CDR1 is MGHDK and CDR2 is SYGVNS. Between the trimmed V and J ends, which lost 0 bases and 5 bases, there was a span of 13 bases. CDR3 sequence: CASSEYSGGRTEAFF. The CDR3 nucleotides read TGTGCCAGCAGTGAATACTCCGGGGGGAGGACTGAAGCTTTCTTT.

This sequence joins TRBV30 and TRBJ1-2; D gene ambiguous. Germline V gene sequence: CDR1 GTSNPN, CDR2 SVGIG (reference sequence). Trimming pared 4 bases from V and 7 bases from J, leaving 13 bases between. This CDR3 contains 12 residues. The CDR3 protein is CAWMTAVGGYTF. CDR3 coding DNA: TGTGCCTGGATGACCGCGGTGGGTGGCTACACCTTC.

This clone was picked up one time. V and J are TRBV2 and TRBJ2-2; D remains ambiguous. Germline V gene lookup returns CDR1 SNHLY and CDR2 FYNNEI. V gave up 6 bases and J gave up 4 bases, with 9 bases separating them. This CDR3 has 13 residues. The CDR3 loop reads CASRREITGELFF. Here the CDR3 DNA reads TGTGCCAGCAGAAGAGAGATCACCGGGGAGCTGTTTTTT.

V and J are TRBV24-1 and TRBJ1-2; 9 nucleotides agree with TRBD1. CDR3 size: 15 residues. In germline, CDR1 is KGHDR, CDR2 SFDVKD. The V and J ends lost 4 bases and 4 bases, in that order; junction bases with no gene match: 6. The CDR3 here is CATSDPDRGRYGYTF. CDR3 sequence (DNA): TGTGCCACCAGTGACCCGGACAGGGGCCGCTATGGCTACACCTTC.

This chain uses TRBV5-1 with TRBJ2-1, with 7 bases matching TRBD2. This CDR3 spans 14 amino acids. V lost 3 bases, J lost 9 bases, and 9 bases stayed unmatched. The germline CDR1 and CDR2 sequences are SGHRS and YFSETQ. The CDR3 DNA follows: TGCGCCAGCAGCTCTAGCGGTAGGAACGGTGAGCAGTTCTTC. Translation: CASSSSGRNGEQFF.

The chain couples TRBV2 to TRBJ2-1, with TRBD2 as a possible D gene (6 bases). Trimming shortened V by 10 bases and J by 8 bases, and 21 bases separated the two germline ends. The CDR3 is made up of 14 amino acids. Germline assignment: CDR1 SNHLY and CDR2 FYNNEI. CDR3 DNA sequence: TGTGCCATCACGGGAGACCCCGATAGCTATGAGCAGTTCTTC. This codes for CAITGDPDSYEQFF.

The rearrangement uses TRBV7-9 and TRBJ1-3, with unresolved D. Germline-derived CDR1 and CDR2 are SEHNR and FQNEAQ (reference sequence). V was clipped by 2 bases and J by 3 bases, with 11 bases between them. The length of the CDR3 is 15 residues. The CDR3 coding sequence is TGTGCCAGCAGCTTATGGGCAACTTATGGAAACACCATATATTTT. Translated: CASSLWATYGNTIYF.

The genes are TRBV5-6 and TRBJ2-5; 10 nucleotides agree with TRBD2. The J segment lost 2 bases and the V segment lost 2 bases, leaving 6 bases of the junction unmatched. This CDR3 is built from 16 residues. Germline-derived CDR1 and CDR2 are SGHDT and YYEEEE. The chain's CDR3 is CASSFSSGRRQETQYF. CDR3 bases: TGTGCCAGCAGCTTTAGTAGCGGGAGGCGACAAGAGACCCAGTACTTC.

V is TRBV10-2 and J is TRBJ1-6; 9 bases align to TRBD1. Germline CDR1 and CDR2: WSHSY and SAAADI. The CDR3 extends over 15 amino acids. With V trimmed by 2 bases and J by 5 bases, 1 base remained unmatched. The CDR3 region has the DNA TGCGCCAGCAGTGAGGGGACAGGGAATAATTCACCCCTCCACTTT. Protein: CASSEGTGNNSPLHF.

The chain links TRBV7-2 to TRBJ2-7; D possibly corresponds to TRBD1 (5 bases). V was pared by 5 bases and J by 0 bases, with 11 bases between. From germline, CDR1 is SGHTA and CDR2 FQGNSA. The CDR3 loop spans 14 amino acids. CDR3 in amino acids: CASSPRQSSYEQYF. The CDR3 region has the DNA TGTGCCAGCAGCCCAAGACAGAGCTCCTACGAGCAGTACTTC.